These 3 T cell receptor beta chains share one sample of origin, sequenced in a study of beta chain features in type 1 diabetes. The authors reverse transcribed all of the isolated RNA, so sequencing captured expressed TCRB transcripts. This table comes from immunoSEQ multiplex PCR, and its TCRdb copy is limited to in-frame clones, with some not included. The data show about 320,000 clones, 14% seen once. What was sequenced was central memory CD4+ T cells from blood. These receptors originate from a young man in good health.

Here the CDR3 DNA reads TGTGCCAGCAGTTACTCACGGGTCGGGGGTGAGACCCAGTACTTC. Encoded protein: CASSYSRVGGETQYF. This chain links TRBV6-5 with TRBJ2-5, with D perhaps matching TRBD2 (6 bases). This CDR3 contains 15 residues. Germline assignment: CDR1 MNHEY and CDR2 SVGAGI. Trimming removed 0 bases at V and 5 bases at J, with 13 bases between.

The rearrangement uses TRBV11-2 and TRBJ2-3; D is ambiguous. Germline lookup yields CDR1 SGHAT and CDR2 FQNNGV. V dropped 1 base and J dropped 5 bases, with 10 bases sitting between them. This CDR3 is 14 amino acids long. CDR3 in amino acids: CASSLARRRDTQYF. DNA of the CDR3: TGTGCCAGCAGCTTAGCGAGGCGGCGAGATACGCAGTATTTT.

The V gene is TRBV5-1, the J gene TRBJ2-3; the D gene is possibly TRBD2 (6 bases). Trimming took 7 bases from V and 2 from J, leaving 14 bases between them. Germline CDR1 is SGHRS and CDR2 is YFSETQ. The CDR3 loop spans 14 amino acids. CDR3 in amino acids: CASSGGEFTDTQYF. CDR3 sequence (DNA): TGCGCCAGCTCGGGCGGGGAATTCACAGATACGCAGTATTTT.